A single sample is the source of the 11 T cell receptor beta chains below, sequenced in a study of patients and donors after allogeneic stem cell transplantation. TCRdb itself ran the RT-PCR reads through MiXCR, one entry per CDR3 protein. The sample contains around 82,000 distinct CDR3 sequences, 4.5% to 5% of which appear only once. Material: blood, either unsorted or a sorted T cell fraction (not recorded which). The receptors were gathered from a human donor who was either an allogeneic HSCT recipient or a stem cell or donor lymphocyte infusion donor (not recorded which). It is not recorded whose cells these are; they may come from a transplant donor.

This clonotype was counted at least ten times. The rearrangement uses TRBV7-8 and TRBJ1-5; a weak D match, TRBD1 (5 bases). Germline CDR1 reads SGHVS; CDR2 reads FQNEAQ. The CDR3 contains 14 residues. The V and J ends lost 5 bases and 5 bases respectively, with 13 bases between them. The CDR3 nucleotides read TGTGCCAGCAGCCGTGACAGACACGATCAGCCCCAGCATTTT. Protein product: CASSRDRHDQPQHF.

This clonotype was counted between two and nine times. V is TRBV14 and J is TRBJ1-1; possible D gene TRBD1, 5 bases. Trimming took off 4 bases at V and 4 bases at J, with 19 bases between the two ends. CDR1 SGHDN and CDR2 FVKESK come from the germline V gene. This CDR3 region has 16 residues. As DNA, the CDR3 is TGTGCCAGCAGCCCCCTTCAGGAGGGGCTGGGCACTGAAGCTTTCTTT. Translating gives CASSPLQEGLGTEAFF.

The rearrangement links TRBV4-1 to TRBJ2-7; tentative D call: TRBD2 (5 bases). The CDR3 loop spans 17 amino acids. V lost 4 bases, J lost 5 bases, and 24 bases lay in between. Germline CDR1 is MGHRA and CDR2 is YSYEKL. CDR3 sequence reads: CASSRPPRGGPPNEQYF. Here the CDR3 DNA reads TGCGCCAGCAGCCGCCCGCCCCGAGGCGGGCCTCCGAACGAGCAGTACTTC.

This sequence joins TRBV4-2 and TRBJ2-3; TRBD2 matches 8 bases. The CDR3 totals 20 residues. The germline V gene has CDR1 LGHNA and CDR2 YNFKEQ. The junction had 20 bases not matched to a gene; V was cut back by 6 bases and J by 0 bases. CDR3 sequence (DNA): TGTGCCAGCAGTTTTTCTCGGGGAGCGGGGGTCCCCACTAGCACAGATACGCAGTATTTT. It yields the protein CASSFSRGAGVPTSTDTQYF.

This clonotype was counted ten times or more. CDR3 residues: CASSFDSRWSNQPQHF. The CDR3 coding sequence is TGTGCCAGCAGCTTCGACAGCCGGTGGAGCAATCAGCCCCAGCATTTT. The chain has TRBV5-5 and TRBJ1-5; possibly TRBD1 for D (5 bases). The CDR3 is made up of 16 amino acids. Germline V gene sequence: CDR1 SGHKS, CDR2 YYEKEE (reference sequence). The V and J ends lost 2 bases and 1 base respectively, with 13 bases between them.

In its sample, this clonotype was seen many times. V and J are TRBV20-1 and TRBJ1-1; D possibly corresponds to TRBD1 (6 bases). The V end was cut by 3 bases, the J end by 4 bases, with 12 bases between. Looked up from germline, CDR1 is DFQATT and CDR2 is SNEGSKA (reference sequence). This CDR3 region has 13 residues. CDR3 sequence: CSASPRTATEAFF. CDR3 DNA: TGCAGTGCTAGTCCCCGGACAGCCACTGAAGCTTTCTTT.

The chain carries TRBV5-5 and TRBJ1-5; no reliable D call. V was cut by 4 bases and J by 6 bases, with 11 bases left in between. CDR3 size: 13 residues. Germline loops: CDR1 SGHKS, CDR2 YYEKEE (reference sequence). In DNA form, the CDR3 reads TGTGCCAGCAGCCTCGCGGTCGGTCAGCCCCAGCATTTT. Translated, it gives CASSLAVGQPQHF. The variable domain in full, with the rest retrieved from reference TRBV5-5 and TRBJ1-5, is DAGVTQSPTHLIKTRGQQVTLRCSPISGHKSVSWYQQVLGQGPQFIFQYYEKEERGRGNFPDRFSARQFPNYSSELNVNALLLGDSALYLCASSLAVGQPQHFGDGTRLSIL.

This clonotype turned up a few times. The rearrangement joins TRBV4-1 to TRBJ2-3, with D unresolved. The CDR3 has 15 amino acids. V shed 2 bases and J shed 1 base, with 10 bases lying between them. Germline-derived CDR1 and CDR2 are MGHRA and YSYEKL. The CDR3 sequence is CASSQLNQGTDTQYF. In DNA, the CDR3 is TGCGCCAGCAGCCAACTGAACCAGGGCACAGATACGCAGTATTTT.

V is TRBV14 and J is TRBJ2-5; 9 nucleotides align to TRBD2. This CDR3 contains 16 residues. CDR1 is SGHDN and CDR2 is FVKESK in the germline V gene. The junction had 10 bases not matched to a gene; V was cut back by 4 bases and J by 4 bases. CDR3 bases: TGTGCCAGCAGCCGCAGCGGGGGGACGAGGGCAGAGACCCAGTACTTC. It translates to CASSRSGGTRAETQYF.

This clonotype was counted many times. The chain has TRBV5-4 and TRBJ2-3; 7 nucleotides match TRBD2. Losses at the gene ends were 6 bases for V and 3 bases for J; bases not matched to a gene: 16. This CDR3 has 17 amino acids. Germline V gene data show CDR1 as SGHNT and CDR2 as YYREEE (reference sequence). This CDR3 reads CASTSRVGGGRTDTQYF. CDR3 in DNA: TGTGCCAGCACCTCCCGAGTGGGGGGAGGGAGGACAGATACGCAGTATTTT.

J is TRBJ2-1 and V is TRBV12-3 or TRBV12-4; TRBD2 matches at 13 bases. The CDR3 contains 14 residues. V was clipped by 6 bases and J by 9 bases; unmatched bases: 5. The CDR3 loop reads CASSGLAGAIEQFF. The CDR3 bases are TGTGCCAGCAGCGGACTAGCGGGGGCCATTGAGCAGTTCTTC.